This T cell receptor (beta chain) was obtained from a study of blood T cell repertoires in COVID-19. Across the study: Samples taken during acute and convalescent COVID-19 were collected in the United States, Italy and Spain.

V trimming: 5 bases; J trimming: 12 bases; junction bases outside the gene matches: 6. The CDR3 has 12 amino acids. The assay was immunoSEQ multiplex PCR, and TCRdb's table has in-frame clones only and misses some. The sample shows roughly 250,000 clones, 80% to 90% of them seen only once. The genes are TRBV12-3 or TRBV12-4 and TRBJ1-5; 8 bases line up with TRBD1. This sequence was found in a woman aged 40 to 50 with acute or convalescent COVID-19. Input material: peripheral blood. CDR3 region: CASSLGTGGQHF. DNA for the CDR3: TGTGCCAGCAGTCTTGGGACAGGTGGCCAGCATTTT.